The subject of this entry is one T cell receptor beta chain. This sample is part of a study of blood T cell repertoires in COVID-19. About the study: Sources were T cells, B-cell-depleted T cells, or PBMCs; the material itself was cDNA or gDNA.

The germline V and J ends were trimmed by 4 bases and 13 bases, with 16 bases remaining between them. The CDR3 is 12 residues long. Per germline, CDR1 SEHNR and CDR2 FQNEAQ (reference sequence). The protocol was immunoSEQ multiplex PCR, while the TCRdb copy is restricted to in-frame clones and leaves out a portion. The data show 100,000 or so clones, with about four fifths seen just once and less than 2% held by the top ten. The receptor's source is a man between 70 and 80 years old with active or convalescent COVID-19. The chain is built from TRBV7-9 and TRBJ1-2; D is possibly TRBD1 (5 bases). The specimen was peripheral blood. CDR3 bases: TGTGCCAGCAGCTCGTCGGACATCCTCGCCACCTTC. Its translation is CASSSSDILATF.